The clone carrying this T cell receptor (beta chain) was observed a few times. Its antigen is currently unknown. Trimming pared 0 bases from V and 0 bases from J, leaving 9 bases between. The CDR3 consists of 15 residues. Germline loops: CDR1 DFQATT, CDR2 SNEGSKA (reference sequence). The data originate from a study of response to subunit inactivated influenza vaccine. TCRdb fed the RT-PCR reads into MiXCR, producing one record per CDR3 protein. The sample has around 490,000 distinct CDR3 sequences; around 8% are singletons. Regarding the study as a whole: Authors suggested each seasonal flu vaccination may recruit only limited numbers of new T cells.

Sample: PBMCs from blood, taken less than 30 months after vaccination. The TCR sequence derives from a man aged 50 to 75 who received an inactivated influenza vaccine. The V gene is TRBV20-1, the J gene TRBJ2-1; D not certain. The CDR3 loop reads CSARENGLSYNEQFF. The DNA of the CDR3 is TGCAGTGCTAGAGAGAACGGCCTCTCCTACAATGAGCAGTTCTTC.